A selection of T cell receptor beta chains follows, all from one sample in a study of blood T cell repertoires in COVID-19. The data were produced by immunoSEQ multiplex PCR, yet TCRdb's version contains in-frame clones alone and is incomplete. The table has some 70,000 clones, about 87% seen once. Sequenced material: peripheral blood. Every receptor here comes from a woman in her 70s with acute or convalescent COVID-19. The CDR3 runs from the conserved cysteine through the conserved F or W. D genes are given only for firm matches. Not all rows give a size; the values are once, few, many and, for expanded clones, a class.

TRBV6-1,TRBJ1-2,.,.,TGTGCCAGCAGTGAGGTAGAGCTCGTCTATGGCTACACCTTC,CASSEVELVYGYTF
TRBV19,TRBJ2-7,once,TRBD1,TGTGCCAGTAGTCAGGGGGCCGGTGAGCAGTACTTC,CASSQGAGEQYF
TRBV9,TRBJ2-2,.,TRBD1,TGTGCCAGCAGCGTAGGTGGGACAGGGCTCACCGGGGAGCTGTTTTTT,CASSVGGTGLTGELFF
TRBV9,TRBJ1-4,.,TRBD1,TGTGCCAGCAGCCCTAGGGACAGGGGGAATACGTTTTTT,CASSPRDRGNTFF
TRBV6-1,TRBJ1-5,.,.,TGTGCCAGCAGTGAAAGGGGGGGCGTTCCCCAGCATTTT,CASSERGGVPQHF
TRBV19,TRBJ1-1,.,TRBD1,TGTGCCAGTAGTATGAGGCTCAGGGGGCCCACTGAAGCTTTCTTT,CASSMRLRGPTEAFF
TRBV18,TRBJ1-1,.,.,TGTGCCAGCTCACCAACAAGGGGCACTGAAGCTTTCTTT,CASSPTRGTEAFF
TRBV10-1,TRBJ1-6,.,TRBD1,TGCGCCAGCAGGGACAGGAAGAGCTCCTATAATTCACCCCTCCACTTT,CASRDRKSSYNSPLHF
TRBV28,TRBJ1-4,few,TRBD1,TGTGCCAGCACCCTACAGGGGGCCGATGAAAAACTGTTTTTT,CASTLQGADEKLFF
TRBV2,TRBJ1-5,.,.,TGTGCCAGCAGTTTCGGCGGGGCAAGCAATCAGCCCCAGCATTTT,CASSFGGASNQPQHF
TRBV4-2,TRBJ1-4,.,.,TGTGCCAGCAGCCAAGATCGGCAGGTCCGTGAAAAACTGTTTTTT,CASSQDRQVREKLFF
TRBV10-3,TRBJ2-3,.,.,TGTGCCATCAGTGTATCGGGGGAAGATACGCAGTATTTT,CAISVSGEDTQYF
TRBV18,TRBJ2-1,.,TRBD1,TGTGCCAGCTCCCGGGACAGGGGCTCCTACAATGAGCAGTTCTTC,CASSRDRGSYNEQFF
TRBV30,TRBJ1-6,.,.,TGTGCCTGGAGTGTTCAGAAGGGGGGGAGCTCCTATAATTCACCCCTCCACTTT,CAWSVQKGGSSYNSPLHF
TRBV19,TRBJ1-2,.,.,TGTGCCAGTAGTATGGGAGGCTATGGCTACACCTTC,CASSMGGYGYTF
TRBV28,TRBJ2-2,.,TRBD1,TGTGCCAGCAGTGGCGGGTCGACAGGGGGGACCGGGGAGCTGTTTTTT,CASSGGSTGGTGELFF
TRBV9,TRBJ2-3,.,TRBD1,TGTGCCAGCAGCGCAGCCATGACAGGGAAAGGCACAGATACGCAGTATTTT,CASSAAMTGKGTDTQYF
TRBV28,TRBJ2-5,once,TRBD2,TGTGCCAGCAGCCTCTCCGGGACTAGCAGGGAGACCCAGTACTTC,CASSLSGTSRETQYF
TRBV30,TRBJ1-2,.,.,TGTGCCTGGACAGGGATAGGCGGCTACACCTTC,CAWTGIGGYTF
TRBV6-5,TRBJ2-3,.,TRBD2,TGTGCCAGCACCATAGCGGGGGTGAGCACAGATACGCAGTATTTT,CASTIAGVSTDTQYF
TRBV5-1,TRBJ1-1,.,.,TGCGCCAGCAGCTTGGGACGTGGGGCACATCCCTCGAACACTGAAGCTTTCTTT,CASSLGRGAHPSNTEAFF
TRBV18,TRBJ1-1,.,.,TGTGCCAGCTCACCAAGGAGGACAGCTGAAGCTTTCTTT,CASSPRRTAEAFF
TRBV5-1,TRBJ1-1,.,TRBD1,TGCGCCAGCAGCGCGCAGGGGGGGAACACTGAAGCTTTCTTT,CASSAQGGNTEAFF
TRBV7-2,TRBJ1-1,.,.,TGTGCCAGCAGCTTAGGTTATTACTTGTCCCGGGACCGGGACACGGCTTTCTTT,CASSLGYYLSRDRDTAFF
TRBV6-5,TRBJ2-3,.,.,TGTGCCAGCAGTTACGTGGGAGCGACAGATACGCAGTATTTT,CASSYVGATDTQYF
TRBV11-3,TRBJ2-7,.,TRBD2,TGTGCCAGCAGCCCTGGCGGGGGGGTCTACGAGCAGTACTTC,CASSPGGGVYEQYF
TRBV28,TRBJ1-2,.,TRBD1,TGTGCCAGCAGTTCCACAGGGGGCGGTAGCTATGGCTACACCTTC,CASSSTGGGSYGYTF
TRBV28,TRBJ1-1,.,.,TGTGCCAGCATAGAGGGGAGGATGAACACTGAAGCTTTCTTT,CASIEGRMNTEAFF
TRBV7-6,TRBJ2-3,.,TRBD2,TGTGCCAGCAGCTCACGGACTAGCGGGCTCACAGATACGCAGTATTTT,CASSSRTSGLTDTQYF
TRBV29-1,TRBJ1-1,.,.,TGCAGCGTCGTACATCGCACTGAAGCTTTCTTT,CSVVHRTEAFF
TRBV11-2,TRBJ2-7,.,.,TGTGCCAGCAGCCGCGGAGGGGCATTCTACGAGCAGTACTTC,CASSRGGAFYEQYF